This entry lists 9 T cell receptor beta chains sequenced from one sample in a study of blood T cell repertoires in COVID-19. The data were produced by immunoSEQ multiplex PCR, yet TCRdb's version contains in-frame clones alone and is incomplete. Among about 200,000 clones, less than 85% were seen once, and the ten largest hold 5.5% to 8.5%. The sequenced sample consisted of peripheral blood. These receptors all come from a woman between 65 and 79 years old with acute or convalescent COVID-19.

This chain joins TRBV30 and TRBJ1-6; no definite D call. This CDR3 has 16 amino acids. Germline lookup yields CDR1 GTSNPN and CDR2 SVGIG (reference sequence). Trimming removed 2 bases at V and 8 bases at J, with 19 bases between. In DNA form, the CDR3 reads TGTGCCTGGAGTCGATTGGTGGCAGGTTCGGATTCACCCCTCCACTTT. Amino acid sequence: CAWSRLVAGSDSPLHF. The whole variable domain, remainder taken from reference TRBV30 and TRBJ1-6, is SQTIHQWPATLVQPVGSPLSLECTVEGTSNPNLYWYRQAAGRGLQLLFYSVGIGQISSEVPQNLSASRPQDRQFILSSKKLLLSDSGFYLCAWSRLVAGSDSPLHFGNGTRLTVT.

This clone showed up just a few times. The chain joins TRBV12-3 or TRBV12-4 to TRBJ2-2; maybe TRBD1 (6 bases). The CDR3 has 13 amino acids. Trimming cost V 6 bases and J 4 bases, with 9 bases left between them. CDR3 protein: CASRGAGTGELFF. CDR3 bases: TGTGCCAGCAGGGGGGCCGGCACCGGGGAGCTGTTTTTT.

The chain combines TRBV5-8 with TRBJ2-1, with 7 bases that match TRBD1. The germline CDR1 and CDR2 sequences are SGHTS and YDEGEE. There are 13 residues in the CDR3. The V and J ends lost 4 bases and 6 bases, in that order; junction bases with no gene match: 4. The CDR3 DNA is TGTGCCAGCAGCCGGACAGGAGGCAATGAGCAGTTCTTC. It specifies CASSRTGGNEQFF.

This chain connects TRBV30 to TRBJ1-1; no clear D. This CDR3 contains 15 residues. The V gene's germline CDR1 is GTSNPN and CDR2 SVGIG (reference sequence). Trimming stripped 1 base from V and 8 bases from J, with 20 bases between. As DNA, the CDR3 is TGTGCCTGGAGTGAAGGTCTAGGTCCCATTAGGGAAGCTTTCTTT. Its protein is CAWSEGLGPIREAFF.

The gene calls are TRBV7-8 and TRBJ2-3; 11 nucleotides match TRBD2. V lost 4 bases and J lost 9; bases outside the gene matches: 9. The germline V gene encodes CDR1 SGHVS and CDR2 FQNEAQ. This CDR3 comprises 15 residues. The CDR3 DNA is TGTGCCAGCAGCTCCGGGCTAGCGGGGGGACGGACGCAGTATTTT. It encodes CASSSGLAGGRTQYF.

The CDR3 protein is CASSRTPGQMNTEAFF. CDR3 DNA sequence: TGTGCCAGCAGTCGAACTCCGGGACAGATGAACACTGAAGCTTTCTTT. The gene calls are TRBV5-5 and TRBJ1-1; 7 positions match TRBD1. CDR1 and CDR2 from the germline V gene are SGHKS and YYEKEE (reference sequence). The CDR3 totals 16 residues. With V trimmed by 5 bases and J by 0 bases, 10 bases remained unmatched. The variable domain in full, completed from reference TRBV5-5 and TRBJ1-1, reads DAGVTQSPTHLIKTRGQQVTLRCSPISGHKSVSWYQQVLGQGPQFIFQYYEKEERGRGNFPDRFSARQFPNYSSELNVNALLLGDSALYLCASSRTPGQMNTEAFFGQGTRLTVV.

In this sample, this clone turned up a few times. The chain has TRBV14 and TRBJ2-3; 10 nucleotides line up with TRBD1. The CDR3 loop spans 15 amino acids. V gave up 4 bases and J gave up 1 base; unmatched junction bases: 2. Germline V CDR1 and CDR2: SGHDN, FVKESK. CDR3 bases: TGTGCCAGCAGCCTCGGGACAGGGGGCACAGATACGCAGTATTTT. Translating it yields CASSLGTGGTDTQYF.

This clone was seen more than once but under ten times. The chain joins TRBV11-3 to TRBJ2-2; 12 bases line up with TRBD1. CDR3 length: 15 residues. The germline V gene encodes CDR1 SGHNT and CDR2 YENEEA. The ends lost 5 bases at V and 6 bases at J; junction bases unmatched: 4. The CDR3: CASSGTGGAAGELFF. CDR3 nucleotide sequence: TGTGCCAGCAGCGGGACAGGGGGCGCAGCCGGGGAGCTGTTTTTT.

This clone occurred a few times. This same CDR3 is encoded by further DNA sequences in the sample. DNA for the CDR3: TGTGCCAGCTCCCGACAGGGTAGTCCCTACGAGCAGTACGTC. Translating it yields CASSRQGSPYEQYV. The V and J genes are TRBV18 and TRBJ2-7, with 7 bases matching TRBD1. The CDR3 is 14 residues long. J was trimmed by 2 bases and V by 6 bases; bases with no gene match: 7. Looked up from germline, CDR1 is KGHSH and CDR2 is LQKENI.